The sequence of this TCR beta chain was determined in a study of blood T cell repertoires in COVID-19. Trimming removed 1 base from V and 8 bases from J, with 5 bases in between. Germline lookup yields CDR1 SEHNR and CDR2 FQNEAQ (reference sequence). The CDR3 runs to 12 residues. This table comes from immunoSEQ multiplex PCR, and its TCRdb copy is limited to in-frame clones, with some not included. The repertoire holds 150,000 to 200,000 clones, with 70% to 90% as singletons. Cohort allocation depended upon clinical history that participants reported. This clone was detected only once. The sequence came from a woman aged 40 to 50 in a cohort exposed to, infected with or recovered from COVID-19 (not recorded which). Sequences were obtained from PBMCs or T cells enriched from blood (not recorded which). This rearrangement joins TRBV7-9 to TRBJ1-4, with D uncertain. As DNA, the CDR3 is TGTGCCAGCAGCTTAGTGAGGGAAAAACTGTTTTTT. It specifies CASSLVREKLFF.